The clone carrying this T cell receptor (beta chain) has only a few counts. The antigen remains undetermined. Template material for TCR beta VDJ and CDR3 profiling consisted of genomic DNA. A single record per CDR3 protein comes from TCRdb applying MiXCR to the reads. The sample records 120,000 or so distinct CDR3 sequences, 50% to 70% being singletons. The entry originates in a study of CD8+CD57+ T cells in acquired aplastic anemia. For the study at large: The study obtained an average of around 3.4 ug of DNA from sorted CD4+ and CD8+ cells. Study results and caveats: Patients and controls shared roughly 31 CD8+ CDR3 sequences, highly expressed in patients.

The germline gives CDR1 ENHRY, CDR2 SYGVKD. There are 14 residues in the CDR3. The V end was cut by 2 bases, the J end by 2 bases, with 9 bases between. Sequenced patients had shown CD8+CD57+ cell expansion by flow cytometry. At the time of blood sampling, patients had not yet received any therapy. The clonotype originates from a human donor with aplastic anemia. The chain has TRBV10-3 and TRBJ1-2; D not resolved. The source material was sorted CD4+, CD8+, or CD8+CD57+ T cells (not recorded which) from PBMCs. The CDR3 coding sequence is TGTGCCATCAGTGAGCAAGGCAGGAACTATGGCTACACCTTC. This translates into CAISEQGRNYGYTF.